What follows are 24 T cell receptor beta chains derived from one specimen sequenced in a study of post-analysis software for immune sequencing data. Antigens for these TCRs are unknown. General study results and limits: Compared with controls, patients had more of roughly five TRBV segments, including TRBV5-6, TRBV5-1 and TRBV20-1.

Unique molecular identifiers had been added to the TCR beta cDNA libraries. TCRdb called the PCR reads again in MiXCR, with one record for every CDR3 protein. The sample has some 690,000 distinct CDR3 sequences; around 60% are singletons. The sample comprised blood. The receptors derive from a girl aged 2 to 9 with multiple sclerosis.

The gene calls are TRBV29-1 and TRBJ2-6; perhaps TRBD1 as D (5 bases). The CDR3 runs 16 residues. Deletions cut 8 bases from V and 0 bases from J, with 17 bases between. Germline V CDR1 and CDR2: SQVTM, ANQGSEA. This CDR3 reads CSSQDGVFSGANVLTF. In DNA form, the CDR3 reads TGCAGCTCACAGGACGGAGTATTCTCTGGGGCCAACGTCCTGACTTTC.

The rearrangement uses TRBV27 and TRBJ2-7; 8 nucleotides line up with TRBD1. CDR3 length: 13 amino acids. Germline-derived CDR1 and CDR2 are MNHEY and SMNVEV (reference sequence). With V trimmed by 7 bases and J by 2 bases, 4 bases remained unmatched. CDR3 amino acids: CASKRQGTYEQYF. CDR3 DNA: TGTGCCAGCAAACGACAGGGGACCTACGAGCAGTACTTC.

The chain uses TRBV29-1 and TRBJ2-5, with a weak D call TRBD1 (6 bases). The CDR3 contains 10 residues. The germline V gene has CDR1 SQVTM and CDR2 ANQGSEA. The V gene lost 8 bases and the J gene lost 4 bases, with 8 bases spanning the gap. The CDR3 region is CSLGGETQYF. CDR3 sequence (DNA): TGCAGCTTAGGGGGAGAGACCCAGTACTTC. The full variable domain, in which reference TRBV29-1 and TRBJ2-5 provide the parts outside the CDR3, is SAVISQKPSRDICQRGTSLTIQCQVDSQVTMMFWYRQQPGQSLTLIATANQGSEATYESGFVIDKFPISRPNLTFSTLTVSNMSPEDSSIYLCSLGGETQYFGPGTRLLVL.

A few counts support this clonotype. This chain connects TRBV7-2 to TRBJ2-7; no definite D call. CDR1 SGHTA and CDR2 FQGNSA come from the germline V gene. With 2 bases removed from V and 5 bases from J, the gap between germline ends came to 10 bases. The CDR3 is 13 amino acids. The CDR3 sequence: CASSLSGFNEQYF. The CDR3 DNA is TGTGCCAGCAGCTTATCTGGGTTCAACGAGCAGTACTTC.

A few counts support this clonotype. This chain uses TRBV6-2 or TRBV6-3 with TRBJ2-1; 10 nucleotides align to TRBD2. Germline CDR1 reads MNHEY; CDR2 reads SVGEGT. The junction had 8 bases not matched to a gene; V was cut back by 2 bases and J by 4 bases. CDR3 size: 17 residues. CDR3 DNA sequence: TGTGCCAGCAGTTACGTCCTAGCGGGAGTCCGATACAATGAGCAGTTCTTC. It codes for CASSYVLAGVRYNEQFF.

A few counts support this clonotype. The CDR3 DNA reads TGCAGCGTTTGGCCCGGACAGGGCTCCTACGAGCAGTACTTC. It is translated as CSVWPGQGSYEQYF. V and J are TRBV29-1 and TRBJ2-7; TRBD1 aligns across 8 bases. The CDR3 is made up of 14 amino acids. Germline assignment: CDR1 SQVTM and CDR2 ANQGSEA. J was trimmed by 0 bases and V by 5 bases; bases with no gene match: 6.

This chain links TRBV29-1 with TRBJ1-1; D is undetermined. Per germline, CDR1 SQVTM and CDR2 ANQGSEA. Trimming took off 6 bases at V and 3 bases at J, with 20 bases between the two ends. The CDR3 length is 15 residues. The CDR3 DNA follows: TGCAGCGTGGCGGGTCGCCTTTCGGCGGACACTGAAGCTTTCTTT. Its protein product is CSVAGRLSADTEAFF.

A few counts support this clonotype. V usage is TRBV10-2 and J usage is TRBJ2-3, with 10 positions matching TRBD2. This CDR3 is 16 amino acids long. J gave up 0 bases and V 7 bases, and 7 bases lay outside the gene matches. Germline V lookup: CDR1 WSHSY, CDR2 SAAADI. CDR3: CASTVSSGSSTDTQYF. Here the CDR3 DNA reads TGCGCCAGCACAGTGTCTAGCGGGAGTAGCACAGATACGCAGTATTTT.

The gene calls are TRBV20-1 and TRBJ1-4; 10 nucleotides match TRBD1. Trimming removed 6 bases from V and 5 bases from J; junction bases left unmatched: 6. The CDR3 totals 14 residues. Germline V gene data show CDR1 as DFQATT and CDR2 as SNEGSKA (reference sequence). In nucleotides, the CDR3 is TGCAGTGCGGGCCGGGACAGGGGCAATGAAAAACTGTTTTTT. This codes for CSAGRDRGNEKLFF.

This clonotype was observed a handful of times. V and J are TRBV29-1 and TRBJ2-7, with D possibly being TRBD1 (5 bases). The germline V and J ends were trimmed by 2 bases and 5 bases, with 10 bases remaining between them. The germline V gene encodes CDR1 SQVTM and CDR2 ANQGSEA. The CDR3 sequence is 12 residues long. CDR3 in amino acids: CSVETAGNEQYF. Written as DNA, the CDR3 is TGCAGCGTTGAAACGGCAGGGAACGAGCAGTACTTC.

The rearrangement links TRBV12-3 or TRBV12-4 to TRBJ1-1; D may be TRBD1 (5 bases). Trimming took 5 bases from V and 7 from J, leaving 11 bases between them. The CDR3 totals 12 residues. The CDR3 region is CASSGHWGEAFF. CDR3 nucleotides: TGTGCCAGCAGTGGACACTGGGGTGAAGCTTTCTTT.

V and J are TRBV7-9 and TRBJ2-1; tentatively, D is TRBD1 (5 bases). The V end lost 2 bases, the J end lost 6 bases, and 17 bases lay between the germline ends. There are 16 residues in the CDR3. Germline V gives CDR1 SEHNR, CDR2 FQNEAQ (reference sequence). The CDR3 protein is CASSLLTDIFFNEQFF. The CDR3 region has the DNA TGTGCCAGCAGCTTATTGACGGACATCTTCTTCAATGAGCAGTTCTTC.

V gene TRBV19 combines with J gene TRBJ2-1; possible D gene TRBD1, 6 bases. This CDR3 spans 16 amino acids. Trimming cost V 5 bases and J 6 bases, with 20 bases left between them. Germline CDR1 reads LNHDA; CDR2 reads SQIVND (reference sequence). Here the CDR3 reads CASSRPGQGIGNEQFF. CDR3 bases: TGTGCCAGTAGTCGCCCGGGGCAGGGGATTGGCAATGAGCAGTTCTTC.

This chain links TRBV12-3 or TRBV12-4 with TRBJ2-3; D is ambiguous. V was shortened by 4 bases and J by 6 bases, with 20 bases between the two germline ends. CDR3 size: 16 residues. The CDR3 region has the DNA TGTGCCAGCAGTTCCCCGGGTCGGGCGTTTTGGGATACGCAGTATTTT. As protein: CASSSPGRAFWDTQYF.

The chain is built from TRBV3-1 and TRBJ2-1; D unresolved. CDR3 size: 15 residues. V shed 1 base and J shed 0 bases, with 7 bases lying between them. Germline V CDR1 and CDR2: LGHDT, YNNKEL (reference sequence). The CDR3 region is CASSQARSSYNEQFF. The CDR3 bases are TGTGCCAGCAGCCAAGCCCGGAGCTCCTACAATGAGCAGTTCTTC.

The chain has TRBV7-2 and TRBJ2-3; 13 bases are shared with TRBD2. The ends lost 3 bases at V and 1 base at J; junction bases unmatched: 7. The CDR3 runs to 18 residues. CDR1 is SGHTA and CDR2 is FQGNSA in the germline V gene. The DNA for the CDR3 is TGTGCCAGCAGCTTGGGCAGTGGGACTAGCGGGGGCACAGATACGCAGTATTTT. The encoded protein is CASSLGSGTSGGTDTQYF. The full variable domain, rest sourced from reference TRBV7-2 and TRBJ2-3, is GAGVSQSPSNKVTEKGKDVELRCDPISGHTALYWYRQSLGQGLEFLIYFQGNSAPDKSGLPSDRFSAERTGGSVSTLTIQRTQQEDSAVYLCASSLGSGTSGGTDTQYFGPGTRLTVL.

The CDR3 DNA sequence: TGTGCCAGCATCAACAAAGGGACACTTTATGTGAAGCAGTTCTTC. Amino acid sequence: CASINKGTLYVKQFF. The chain is built from TRBV12-3 or TRBV12-4 and TRBJ2-1, with D possibly being TRBD1 (6 bases). The CDR3 runs to 15 residues. The germline V and J ends were trimmed by 7 bases and 11 bases, with 24 bases remaining between them.

V is TRBV20-1 and J is TRBJ2-7; 9 bases match TRBD1. The CDR3 consists of 14 residues. The V segment lost 4 bases and the J segment 4 bases; nucleotides outside the gene matches: 8. Germline CDR1 DFQATT, CDR2 SNEGSKA (reference sequence). Here the CDR3 reads CSATTGQGSYEQYF. For the CDR3, the DNA is TGCAGTGCTACCACGGGACAGGGTTCTTACGAGCAGTACTTC.

The chain combines TRBV20-1 with TRBJ2-5; D tentatively fits TRBD1 or TRBD2 (5 bases each). V dropped 0 bases and J dropped 4 bases, with 9 bases sitting between them. The CDR3 has 13 amino acids. Looked up from germline, CDR1 is DFQATT and CDR2 is SNEGSKA (reference sequence). In nucleotides, the CDR3 is TGCAGTGCTAGAGAGTGGGGACGAGAGACCCAGTACTTC. Its protein product is CSAREWGRETQYF.

The rearrangement links TRBV5-4 to TRBJ2-5; D gene uncertain. The germline V gene encodes CDR1 SGHNT and CDR2 YYREEE (reference sequence). This CDR3 comprises 14 residues. V dropped 3 bases and J dropped 5 bases, with 14 bases sitting between them. The CDR3 DNA reads as TGTGCCAGCAGCTCAAAGGGATTAAGGGAGACCCAGTACTTC. It yields the protein CASSSKGLRETQYF.

There are a few counts of this clonotype. The chain has TRBV4-2 and TRBJ2-1; D may be TRBD2 (5 bases). Germline assignment: CDR1 LGHNA and CDR2 YNFKEQ. The CDR3 is 14 amino acids. Trimming removed 0 bases from V and 7 bases from J, with 10 bases in between. The CDR3 spells CASSQDTERNEQFF. Written as DNA, the CDR3 is TGTGCCAGCAGCCAAGATACGGAGCGGAATGAGCAGTTCTTC.

Regarding this clonotype: An end of the junction does not agree with germline; a read error may underlie this. CDR3 coding DNA: TGTGCCAGCAGCCCCGGGACAGGCAATTCACCCCCCCACTTT. Its protein product is CASSPGTGNSPPHF. The rearrangement joins TRBV3-1 to TRBJ1-6; TRBD1 matches at 8 bases. The V gene's germline CDR1 is LGHDT and CDR2 YNNKEL (reference sequence). The CDR3 is 14 amino acids.

This clonotype was detected a few times. The genes are TRBV5-1 and TRBJ2-1; perhaps TRBD1 as D (6 bases). The germline CDR1 and CDR2 sequences are SGHRS and YFSETQ. The CDR3 is 15 amino acids. The V end lost 0 bases, the J end lost 4 bases, and 11 bases lay between the germline ends. CDR3 bases: TGCGCCAGCAGCTTGGCAGGACAGCGGTACAATGAGCAGTTCTTC. This translates into CASSLAGQRYNEQFF. Drawing the rest from reference TRBV5-1 and TRBJ2-1, the complete variable domain is KAGVTQTPRYLIKTRGQQVTLSCSPISGHRSVSWYQQTPGQGLQFLFEYFSETQRNKGNFPGRFSGRQFSNSRSEMNVSTLELGDSALYLCASSLAGQRYNEQFFGPGTRLTVL.

This clonotype was seen more than once but under ten times. The chain joins TRBV27 to TRBJ2-5; the D is unclear. The V gene's germline CDR1 is MNHEY and CDR2 SMNVEV (reference sequence). This CDR3 comprises 13 residues. Trimming removed 5 bases from V and 0 bases from J, with 7 bases in between. The CDR3, as DNA: TGTGCCAGCAGTATAAAGTACCAAGAGACCCAGTACTTC. It translates to CASSIKYQETQYF.